This T cell receptor (beta chain) was obtained from a study of shared clonotypes between healthy human individuals. Study outcomes and limitations: Lower generation probabilities were found for non-shared clonotypes than for those shared by all four donors. Between a handful of donors, naive CD4 clonotypes were shared at a level of roughly 5.5%.

In regard to this clone: The antigen is unknown.

The input for sorted-subset replicate PCRs was around 0.2 ug DNA, 25,000 to 35,000 T cell genomes. Method: immunoSEQ multiplex PCR; TCRdb's copy keeps in-frame clones and lacks some. The sample lists 1,500,000 or so clones, approximately 98.5% occurring once. Trimming at V came to 5 bases and at J to 7 bases, leaving 2 bases not matched to a gene. Germline lookup yields CDR1 SEHNR and CDR2 FQNEAQ (reference sequence). This CDR3 has 13 amino acids. The sequenced sample was naive CD4+ T cells sorted from blood. Indicated subset: CD45RA+ positively selected. The J gene is TRBJ1-4, the V gene TRBV7-9, with 9 bases aligning to TRBD1. This receptor was obtained from a man aged 30 to 45 in good health. The CDR3 is CASSPDRGEKLFF. CDR3 DNA: TGTGCCAGCAGCCCGGACAGGGGTGAAAAACTGTTTTTT.